Below, 29 T cell receptor beta chains from the same sample are listed, as sequenced in a study of long-term antiretroviral therapy in people with HIV. Assay version v3.0 of immunoSEQ was used, and it was run at survey level. Profiling relied on immunoSEQ multiplex PCR, and the TCRdb table lists in-frame clones only, not all of them. The sample lists tens of thousands of clones, 75% to 85% occurring once. The sample here was unsorted PBMCs, taken 0.3 years after starting antiretroviral therapy. Source of these receptors: a man aged 18 to 29 with HIV.

Turning to this clone: Germline is not matched at one junction end, which may reflect a read error. This chain joins TRBV6-1 and TRBJ1-1; D gene ambiguous. Germline lookup yields CDR1 MNHNS and CDR2 SASEGT. CDR3 length: 13 residues. The CDR3 region has the DNA TGTGCCAGCAGTGAAGCCTCACGGACTGGAGCTTTCTTT. Protein product: CASSEASRTGAFF.

The rearrangement joins TRBV5-4 to TRBJ1-3; TRBD1 is a possible D gene (6 bases). The CDR3 contains 14 residues. The V gene's germline CDR1 is SGHNT and CDR2 YYREEE (reference sequence). V was clipped by 6 bases and J by 4 bases, with 14 bases between them. The CDR3 DNA is TGTGCCAGCACCGCGGACAGTAGGGGAAACACCATATATTTT. As protein: CASTADSRGNTIYF. Together with reference TRBV5-4 and TRBJ1-3, the CDR3 gives the full variable domain: ETGVTQSPTHLIKTRGQQVTLRCSSQSGHNTVSWYQQALGQGPQFIFQYYREEENGRGNFPPRFSGLQFPNYSSELNVNALELDDSALYLCASTADSRGNTIYFGEGSWLTVV.

The chain uses TRBV27 and TRBJ2-3; D is undetermined. V lost 2 bases and J 0 bases, leaving 6 bases between the germline ends. Germline V gene data show CDR1 as MNHEY and CDR2 as SMNVEV (reference sequence). CDR3 length: 14 amino acids. The CDR3 coding sequence is TGTGCCAGCAGTTTAGGACGGAGCACAGATACGCAGTATTTT. This gives the protein CASSLGRSTDTQYF.

The CDR3 reads CASRDIGTGNTEAFF. The DNA of the CDR3 is TGTGCCAGCAGGGACATTGGGACGGGAAACACTGAAGCTTTCTTT. The chain combines TRBV6-6 with TRBJ1-1, with D possibly matching TRBD1 (5 bases). Germline lookup yields CDR1 MNHNY and CDR2 SVGAGI (reference sequence). V was pared by 6 bases and J by 2 bases, with 16 bases between. This CDR3 contains 15 residues.

The count of this clone is one. The chain joins TRBV2 to TRBJ2-7, with D perhaps TRBD2 (7 bases). V was trimmed by 2 bases and J by 3 bases, leaving 14 bases between them. Germline V CDR1 and CDR2: SNHLY, FYNNEI. CDR3 size: 15 residues. Here the CDR3 DNA reads TGTGCCAGCAGTGAATTTCGCGGGGGCTACTACGAGCAGTACTTC. It specifies CASSEFRGGYYEQYF.

The J gene is TRBJ1-2, the V gene TRBV29-1, with 9 nucleotides matching TRBD1. CDR1 and CDR2 from the germline V gene are SQVTM and ANQGSEA. With 7 bases clipped from V and 8 bases from J, the junction kept 8 bases outside the gene matches. The CDR3 length is 12 residues. CDR3 amino acids: CSGLGQGQGYTF. DNA for the CDR3: TGCAGCGGGTTGGGACAGGGACAAGGCTACACCTTC.

The chain links TRBV5-1 to TRBJ2-7; no clear D gene. The CDR3 covers 14 residues. Germline CDR1 SGHRS, CDR2 YFSETQ. V was pared by 3 bases and J by 2 bases, with 12 bases between. The CDR3 loop is CASSSRTDTYEQYF. The CDR3 DNA is TGCGCCAGCAGCTCCAGGACGGATACCTACGAGCAGTACTTC.

The rearrangement joins TRBV18 to TRBJ2-5; D is undetermined. From germline, CDR1 is KGHSH and CDR2 LQKENI. V was trimmed by 0 bases and J by 4 bases, leaving 9 bases between them. The CDR3 contains 14 residues. The CDR3 here is CASSPPSGPETQYF. In DNA form, the CDR3 reads TGTGCCAGCTCACCACCGTCGGGTCCAGAGACCCAGTACTTC.

This clone has more than one count but fewer than ten. V usage is TRBV15 and J usage is TRBJ1-1, with a tentative D call TRBD1 (6 bases). This CDR3 is built from 13 residues. Germline assignment: CDR1 LNHNV and CDR2 YYDKDF (reference sequence). V was cut by 2 bases and J by 3 bases, with 7 bases left in between. In nucleotides, the CDR3 is TGTGCCACCAGCAGACAGGGGCACACTGAAGCTTTCTTT. This gives the protein CATSRQGHTEAFF. Using reference TRBV15 and TRBJ1-1 for the parts outside the CDR3, the full variable domain is DAMVIQNPRYQVTQFGKPVTLSCSQTLNHNVMYWYQQKSSQAPKLLFHYYDKDFNNEADTPDNFQSRRPNTSFCFLDIRSPGLGDTAMYLCATSRQGHTEAFFGQGTRLTVV.

This chain uses TRBV30 with TRBJ1-1, with D perhaps TRBD1 (5 bases). The CDR3 covers 14 residues. Trimming removed 3 bases at V and 1 base at J, with 12 bases between. Germline V gene sequence: CDR1 GTSNPN, CDR2 SVGIG (reference sequence). Here the CDR3 reads CAWSVETENTEAFF. CDR3 DNA sequence: TGTGCCTGGAGCGTCGAGACAGAGAACACTGAAGCTTTCTTT.

The chain uses TRBV5-4 and TRBJ2-1; 10 nucleotides match TRBD1. Germline V gene data show CDR1 as SGHNT and CDR2 as YYREEE (reference sequence). The CDR3 totals 14 residues. The V gene end was trimmed by 5 bases and the J gene end by 5 bases; junction bases not matched to a gene: 4. CDR3: CASRRTGGNNEQFF. The CDR3 DNA reads TGTGCCAGCAGGCGGACAGGGGGAAACAATGAGCAGTTCTTC.

The chain recombines TRBV10-3 with TRBJ1-1; 7 bases line up with TRBD1. This CDR3 has 16 amino acids. With 7 bases clipped from V and 0 bases from J, the junction kept 11 bases outside the gene matches. Germline-derived CDR1 and CDR2 are ENHRY and SYGVKD. DNA of the CDR3: TGTGCCATCAAGAGGGAGGGGGCCGGACTGAACACTGAAGCTTTCTTT. Residues: CAIKREGAGLNTEAFF.

The V call is TRBV6-6, the J call TRBJ1-2, with 7 bases aligning to TRBD1. The V gene's germline CDR1 is MNHNY and CDR2 SVGAGI (reference sequence). CDR3 length: 14 residues. The V gene end was trimmed by 10 bases and the J gene end by 5 bases; junction bases not matched to a gene: 13. The CDR3 DNA sequence: TGTGCCATTTACCCCTCAGGGGGTGGGTATGGCTACACCTTC. This gives the protein CAIYPSGGGYGYTF.

By sample share, this clone is medium-sized. The rearrangement joins TRBV6-5 to TRBJ2-5; D may be TRBD1 (6 bases). The CDR3 is 15 amino acids. V was shortened by 2 bases and J by 4 bases, with 14 bases between the two germline ends. Per germline, CDR1 MNHEY and CDR2 SVGAGI. CDR3 DNA: TGTGCCAGCAGTTACGACACTACAGGGACAGAGACCCAGTACTTC. Translated: CASSYDTTGTETQYF.

V gene TRBV9 combines with J gene TRBJ2-5; D remains unclear. CDR3 length: 11 residues. The germline CDR1 and CDR2 sequences are SGDLS and YYNGEE. Trimming left V 0 bases short and J 5 bases short, with 2 bases between. The CDR3 reads CASSVDETQYF. Written as DNA, the CDR3 is TGTGCCAGCAGCGTAGATGAGACCCAGTACTTC.

The chain links TRBV7-2 to TRBJ2-4; tentative D call: TRBD1 (6 bases). V dropped 5 bases and J dropped 5 bases, with 13 bases sitting between them. The V gene's germline CDR1 is SGHTA and CDR2 FQGNSA. This CDR3 spans 14 amino acids. The CDR3 protein is CASSHRDTQNIQYF. As DNA, the CDR3 is TGTGCCAGCAGCCACAGGGATACCCAAAACATTCAGTACTTC.

The CDR3, as DNA: TGTGCCAGCAGCTTAGGTACGTCTTCATGGCTGTTCTTC. Translating it yields CASSLGTSSWLFF. This sequence joins TRBV7-3 and TRBJ2-1; D gene uncertain. The CDR3 covers 13 residues. Trimming took 2 bases from V and 15 from J, leaving 17 bases between them. Germline loops: CDR1 SGHTA, CDR2 FQGTGA.

The chain uses TRBV19 and TRBJ2-7, with D possibly TRBD1 on 5 matching bases. This CDR3 region has 12 residues. The V and J ends lost 3 bases and 7 bases respectively, with 10 bases between them. The germline gives CDR1 LNHDA, CDR2 SQIVND (reference sequence). The DNA of the CDR3 is TGTGCCAGTAGTATCGTTTCAGGGGAGCAGTACTTC. This gives the protein CASSIVSGEQYF.

The chain employs TRBV4-2 and TRBJ1-1; no definite D call. The CDR3 runs 13 residues. Germline CDR1 is LGHNA and CDR2 is YNFKEQ. V was trimmed by 5 bases and J by 2 bases, leaving 9 bases between them. CDR3 sequence: CASSLDFNTEAFF. The CDR3 DNA reads TGTGCCAGCAGCTTGGACTTCAACACTGAAGCTTTCTTT.

The chain uses TRBV4-2 and TRBJ1-2, with D unresolved. Trimming took 4 bases from V and 0 from J, leaving 6 bases between them. Germline V lookup: CDR1 LGHNA, CDR2 YNFKEQ. The CDR3 is 13 residues long. CDR3 DNA: TGTGCCAGCAGCCCCGGTACTAACTATGGCTACACCTTC. It is translated as CASSPGTNYGYTF.

V usage is TRBV27 and J usage is TRBJ2-3, with D possibly TRBD2 on 6 matching bases. V was trimmed by 5 bases and J by 3 bases, leaving 21 bases between them. Germline V gene lookup returns CDR1 MNHEY and CDR2 SMNVEV (reference sequence). CDR3 length: 17 residues. The CDR3 sequence is CASSPTILTRGTDTQYF. Written as DNA, the CDR3 is TGTGCCAGCAGTCCCACAATCCTCACACGGGGGACAGATACGCAGTATTTT.

This chain uses TRBV2 with TRBJ1-6; D is unclear. The CDR3 is 15 residues long. In germline, CDR1 is SNHLY, CDR2 FYNNEI. V lost 4 bases and J 0 bases, leaving 7 bases between the germline ends. The CDR3 nucleotides are TGTGCCAGCAGTGGTCAAAGCTCCTATAATTCACCCCTCCACTTT. Translating it yields CASSGQSSYNSPLHF.

The genes are TRBV2 and TRBJ2-2, with D hard to call. From germline, CDR1 is SNHLY and CDR2 FYNNEI. The CDR3 spans 13 residues. V was shortened by 4 bases and J by 8 bases, with 11 bases between the two germline ends. As DNA, the CDR3 is TGTGCCAGCAGTGCCGCCAAGAGAGGGGAGCTGTTTTTT. It codes for CASSAAKRGELFF.

J is TRBJ1-3 and V is TRBV5-1; a weak D match, TRBD1 (5 bases). The CDR3 has 13 amino acids. CDR1 is SGHRS, CDR2 YFSETQ, per germline. Trimming took off 4 bases at V and 8 bases at J, with 13 bases between the two ends. The CDR3 protein is CASSDTSRDTIYF. The CDR3 DNA reads TGCGCCAGCAGCGACACGAGCAGGGACACCATATATTTT.

This clone was observed a single time. V and J are TRBV19 and TRBJ2-2; 8 bases map to TRBD1. This CDR3 has 15 amino acids. Germline assignment: CDR1 LNHDA and CDR2 SQIVND (reference sequence). J lost 3 bases, V lost 7 bases, and 7 bases had no gene match. The CDR3 DNA follows: TGTGCCAGTACCCCCCCGACAGGGGACACCGGGGAGCTGTTTTTT. Translating gives CASTPPTGDTGELFF.

This chain links TRBV5-6 with TRBJ2-2, with D tentatively TRBD1 or TRBD2 (5 bases each). The ends were cut back, 5 bases at V and 7 bases at J, with 9 bases in the middle. From germline, CDR1 is SGHDT and CDR2 YYEEEE. This CDR3 contains 12 residues. The CDR3 loop reads CASRVRGGELFF. CDR3 in DNA: TGTGCCAGCAGGGTGAGGGGCGGGGAGCTGTTTTTT.

The chain carries TRBV7-9 and TRBJ2-7; weak D call: TRBD2 (6 bases). Germline V gives CDR1 SEHNR, CDR2 FQNEAQ (reference sequence). The CDR3 has 15 amino acids. With 5 bases removed from V and 0 bases from J, the gap between germline ends came to 14 bases. DNA for the CDR3: TGTGCCAGCAGCGTGTGGGGGGACCCCTCCTACGAGCAGTACTTC. It codes for CASSVWGDPSYEQYF. Using reference TRBV7-9 and TRBJ2-7 for the parts outside the CDR3, the full variable domain is DTGVSQNPRHKITKRGQNVTFRCDPISEHNRLYWYRQTLGQGPEFLTYFQNEAQLEKSRLLSDRFSAERPKGSFSTLEIQRTEQGDSAMYLCASSVWGDPSYEQYFGPGTRLTVT.

The chain is built from TRBV30 and TRBJ2-7; perhaps TRBD2 as D (6 bases). The CDR3 contains 14 residues. CDR1 is GTSNPN, CDR2 SVGIG, per germline (reference sequence). V was shortened by 0 bases and J by 6 bases, with 15 bases between the two germline ends. The chain's CDR3 is CAWSVYEGGLEQYF. CDR3 coding DNA: TGTGCCTGGAGTGTATACGAAGGAGGGCTCGAGCAGTACTTC.

The J gene is TRBJ2-4, the V gene TRBV18; 11 nucleotides align to TRBD1. There are 14 residues in the CDR3. The J segment lost 8 bases and the V segment lost 3 bases, leaving 3 bases of the junction unmatched. Germline CDR1 is KGHSH and CDR2 is LQKENI. For the CDR3, the DNA is TGTGCCAGCTCACCGGACAGGGGGCGAGACATTCAGTACTTC. Residues: CASSPDRGRDIQYF.